What follows are 9 T cell receptor beta chains derived from one specimen sequenced in a study of blood T cell repertoires in COVID-19. Profiled with immunoSEQ multiplex PCR; TCRdb holds only in-frame clones, not every one. The sample lists hundreds of thousands of clones, 75% to 85% seen once, with roughly 1.2% in the top ten. Sequences were obtained from peripheral blood. The source is a woman between 25 and 40 years old with COVID-19, enrolled during active disease.

This clone has just a few counts. V and J are TRBV9 and TRBJ2-2, with D possibly TRBD1 on 5 matching bases. Germline lookup yields CDR1 SGDLS and CDR2 YYNGEE. The ends were cut back, 4 bases at V and 1 base at J, with 8 bases in the middle. The CDR3 runs to 14 residues. In nucleotides, the CDR3 is TGTGCCAGCAGCACGACAGAGAACACCGGGGAGCTGTTTTTT. As protein: CASSTTENTGELFF. Drawing the rest from reference TRBV9 and TRBJ2-2, the complete variable domain is DSGVTQTPKHLITATGQRVTLRCSPRSGDLSVYWYQQSLDQGLQFLIQYYNGEERAKGNILERFSAQQFPDLHSELNLSSLELGDSALYFCASSTTENTGELFFGEGSRLTVL.

The genes are TRBV7-2 and TRBJ2-5; 9 nucleotides align to TRBD2. Per germline, CDR1 SGHTA and CDR2 FQGNSA. The CDR3 extends over 17 amino acids. V lost 5 bases, J lost 7 bases, and 17 bases stayed unmatched. For the CDR3, the DNA is TGTGCCAGCAGCGGGTCTAGCGGGATTGGGGGAGAAGGGACCCAGTACTTC. It translates to CASSGSSGIGGEGTQYF.

The chain is built from TRBV13 and TRBJ1-4, with TRBD1 matching 8 bases. With 1 base clipped from V and 8 bases from J, the junction kept 6 bases outside the gene matches. The CDR3 runs 15 residues. Germline V gene data show CDR1 as PRHDT and CDR2 as FYEKMQ (reference sequence). The chain's CDR3 is CASSLAGQGDEKLFF. The DNA for the CDR3 is TGTGCCAGCAGCTTAGCTGGACAGGGTGACGAAAAACTGTTTTTT.

This chain links TRBV19 with TRBJ2-1, with TRBD2 matching 8 bases. The CDR3 runs 15 residues. V shed 4 bases, J shed 2 bases, and the junction held 4 bases outside the gene matches. The germline V gene encodes CDR1 LNHDA and CDR2 SQIVND (reference sequence). This chain's CDR3 is CASSRVAGTYNEQFF. The CDR3 bases are TGTGCCAGTAGTAGGGTAGCGGGAACCTACAATGAGCAGTTCTTC. The variable domain in full, with the rest retrieved from reference TRBV19 and TRBJ2-1, is DGGITQSPKYLFRKEGQNVTLSCEQNLNHDAMYWYRQDPGQGLRLIYYSQIVNDFQKGDIAEGYSVSREKKESFPLTVTSAQKNPTAFYLCASSRVAGTYNEQFFGPGTRLTVL.

V is TRBV5-1 and J is TRBJ1-5; TRBD1 agrees at 7 bases. V shed 2 bases and J 2 bases; nucleotides not matched to a gene: 1. The CDR3 has 14 amino acids. Germline values: CDR1 SGHRS, CDR2 YFSETQ. CDR3 region: CASSFTGGNQPQHF. The CDR3 coding sequence is TGCGCCAGCAGCTTCACAGGGGGCAATCAGCCCCAGCATTTT.

The chain links TRBV7-9 to TRBJ2-1; 15 bases line up with TRBD2. The CDR3 sequence is 18 residues long. V shed 5 bases, J shed 1 base, and the junction held 6 bases outside the gene matches. Germline CDR1 SEHNR, CDR2 FQNEAQ (reference sequence). CDR3 region: CASSPGTSGGSSYNEQFF. In DNA, the CDR3 is TGTGCCAGCAGCCCCGGGACTAGCGGGGGGTCGTCCTACAATGAGCAGTTCTTC.

V usage is TRBV7-3 and J usage is TRBJ2-5, with 9 bases matching TRBD1. The CDR3 is 14 amino acids. Germline CDR1 and CDR2: SGHTA and FQGTGA. V lost 5 bases and J lost 7; bases outside the gene matches: 8. The CDR3 DNA reads TGTGCCAGCAGCGTGGGACAGGGCTTGGGGACCCAGTACTTC. Protein sequence: CASSVGQGLGTQYF.

The V gene is TRBV29-1, the J gene TRBJ2-5; no definite D call. Trimming cost V 1 base and J 4 bases, with 16 bases left between them. The CDR3 loop spans 15 amino acids. Germline values: CDR1 SQVTM, CDR2 ANQGSEA. CDR3 sequence (DNA): TGCAGCGTTGAAGGGTCAGCCAGGCACGGAGAGACCCAGTACTTC. It translates to CSVEGSARHGETQYF. The whole variable domain, remainder taken from reference TRBV29-1 and TRBJ2-5, is SAVISQKPSRDICQRGTSLTIQCQVDSQVTMMFWYRQQPGQSLTLIATANQGSEATYESGFVIDKFPISRPNLTFSTLTVSNMSPEDSSIYLCSVEGSARHGETQYFGPGTRLLVL.

This clone was picked up one time. This rearrangement joins TRBV7-3 to TRBJ2-3; 7 bases are shared with TRBD2. The CDR3 covers 12 residues. Germline lookup yields CDR1 SGHTA and CDR2 FQGTGA. J gave up 5 bases and V 5 bases, and 1 base lay outside the gene matches. The CDR3 coding sequence is TGTGCCAGCAGCCCGGGGGGAGATACGCAGTATTTT. Translated, it gives CASSPGGDTQYF.